This entry lists 25 T cell receptor beta chains sequenced from one sample in a study of regulatory T cells in long-lasting Graves disease (dated by TCRdb to about 2021). In the paper's terms, the time point label means: newly diagnosed GD, antithyroid drugs for less than 3 months. For both TCR sequencing and RNA sequencing, RNA was extracted from PBMCs in TRIzol. Library generation was performed with multiplex PCR. TCRdb names Illumina HiSeq 4000 as the instrument used. TCR beta libraries were built with iRepertoire HTBI primers and Arm-PCR amplification of CDR3 regions. In-frame beta chains were kept once TCRdb had trimmed the public reads at Q25 with fastp and called clones with MiXCR. Every entry covers one CDR3 protein and lists the most common genes and DNA from its rows. The sample yields about 450,000 distinct CDR3 sequences; about 15% were counted once. Of the sample, approximately 15% falls within the top ten clones.

This sample also appeared in a second study, on T cells in Graves' hyperthyroidism and ophthalmopathy.

The material sequenced was peripheral blood mononuclear cells (PBMCs), taken at new diagnosis, from a patient treated with antithyroid drugs. The receptors were sampled from a woman between 50 and 59 years old with Graves disease. Donor details come from another sample of the same person, matched by shared clones.

In this sample, this clonotype turned up many times. J is TRBJ2-7 and V is TRBV5-5; tentative D call: TRBD1 (5 bases). V lost 5 bases to trimming and J lost 5 bases, with 17 bases between them. This CDR3 contains 14 residues. From germline, CDR1 is SGHKS and CDR2 YYEKEE (reference sequence). The CDR3 DNA reads as TGTGCCAGCAGTAGATGGCAGGGCCACCACGAGCAGTACTTC. Amino acid sequence: CASSRWQGHHEQYF.

This clonotype was picked up many times. Sequence at one end of the junction differs from germline and may be a read error. V and J are TRBV5-1 and TRBJ1-5, with 8 bases that match TRBD1. Germline V gene lookup returns CDR1 SGHRS and CDR2 YFSETQ. CDR3 length: 14 amino acids. The CDR3 loop is CASSLGQGTQPQHF. Written as DNA, the CDR3 is TGTGCCAGCAGTTTAGGACAGGGCACTCAGCCCCAGCATTTT.

There are many counts of this clonotype. V gene TRBV28 combines with J gene TRBJ2-7; possibly TRBD1 or TRBD2 for D (5 bases each). Trimming pared 6 bases from V and 6 bases from J, leaving 15 bases between. Germline V gives CDR1 MDHEN, CDR2 SYDVKM. CDR3 length: 13 residues. The CDR3 here is CASRGPGSAEQYF. In DNA form, the CDR3 reads TGTGCCAGCAGGGGACCAGGGTCGGCCGAGCAGTACTTC.

The rearrangement links TRBV6-1 to TRBJ1-5, with D possibly being TRBD1 (6 bases). The V gene lost 8 bases and the J gene lost 0 bases, with 8 bases spanning the gap. The CDR3 is 13 residues long. Germline loops: CDR1 MNHNS, CDR2 SASEGT. CDR3 sequence reads: CASGQISNQPQHF. CDR3 bases: TGTGCCAGCGGACAGATTAGCAATCAGCCCCAGCATTTT.

This clonotype was seen a handful of times. The chain links TRBV29-1 to TRBJ2-1; the D gene is possibly TRBD1 (6 bases). Trimming stripped 2 bases from V and 2 bases from J, with 10 bases between. The germline gives CDR1 SQVTM, CDR2 ANQGSEA. The CDR3 is 14 residues long. DNA for the CDR3: TGCAGCGTTGAACCGACAGGTACCTACAATGAGCAGTTCTTC. Its translation is CSVEPTGTYNEQFF.

This clonotype turned up a few times. CDR3 nucleotide sequence: TGCAGTGCTAGCACCCTAGCGGGAGGGGGGGATACGCAGTATTTT. Protein sequence: CSASTLAGGGDTQYF. This chain connects TRBV20-1 to TRBJ2-3, with 12 bases that match TRBD2. V dropped 3 bases and J dropped 6; count of bases not matched to a gene: 7. CDR3 length equals 15 residues. CDR1 and CDR2 (germline): DFQATT, SNEGSKA (reference sequence).

This clonotype was recorded many times. In DNA form, the CDR3 reads TGTGCCAGCAGCCCCCCTTCGACAGGGAACGAGCAGTACTTC. This sequence encodes CASSPPSTGNEQYF. This chain connects TRBV12-3 or TRBV12-4 to TRBJ2-7; 7 bases agree with TRBD1. The CDR3 sequence is 14 residues long. V dropped 6 bases and J dropped 5; count of bases not matched to a gene: 10.

In its sample, this clonotype was seen many times. V gene TRBV12-3 or TRBV12-4 combines with J gene TRBJ1-1, with D unclear. The V end was cut by 2 bases, the J end by 0 bases, with 10 bases between. The CDR3 length is 15 residues. As DNA, the CDR3 is TGTGCCAGCAGTTTAAACACAGTTCTGAACACTGAAGCTTTCTTT. This codes for CASSLNTVLNTEAFF.

This clonotype showed up many times. The chain is built from TRBV18 and TRBJ2-1, with 7 positions matching TRBD1. The CDR3 totals 14 residues. Germline loops: CDR1 KGHSH, CDR2 LQKENI. Trimming at V came to 5 bases and at J to 5 bases, leaving 6 bases not matched to a gene. Here the CDR3 DNA reads TGTGCCAGCTCAACCGGGACAGCGAACAATGAGCAGTTCTTC. Translated, it gives CASSTGTANNEQFF.

This clonotype was seen at least ten times. V gene TRBV6-2 or TRBV6-3 combines with J gene TRBJ2-2, with 8 positions matching TRBD2. This CDR3 spans 17 amino acids. Germline V gives CDR1 MNHEY, CDR2 SVGEGT. With 5 bases clipped from V and 4 bases from J, the junction kept 12 bases outside the gene matches. The CDR3 sequence: CASSHYRAGAGTGELFF. The CDR3 DNA reads as TGTGCCAGCAGTCATTACCGAGCGGGAGCGGGCACCGGGGAGCTGTTTTTT.

This clonotype appeared a few times. The V call is TRBV6-1, the J call TRBJ2-7; possible D gene TRBD1, 5 bases. Trimming cost V 1 base and J 6 bases, with 19 bases left between them. The CDR3 sequence is 16 residues long. Germline values: CDR1 MNHNS, CDR2 SASEGT. The CDR3 coding sequence is TGTGCCAGCAGTGAAGGGTGGGGCTCAGGAACCTCCGAGCAGTACTTC. Amino acids: CASSEGWGSGTSEQYF.

This clonotype was seen many times. This sequence joins TRBV2 and TRBJ2-2; no clear D. Germline V CDR1 and CDR2: SNHLY, FYNNEI. The CDR3 contains 14 residues. Trimming left V 5 bases short and J 4 bases short, with 11 bases between. Written as DNA, the CDR3 is TGTGCCAGCAGTTCCCGGACGGGCACCGGGGAGCTGTTTTTT. It is translated as CASSSRTGTGELFF.

This clonotype showed up many times. The chain couples TRBV2 to TRBJ2-5; the D gene is possibly TRBD2 (5 bases). CDR3 length: 13 amino acids. The V and J ends lost 8 bases and 4 bases respectively, with 14 bases between them. The V gene's germline CDR1 is SNHLY and CDR2 FYNNEI. DNA of the CDR3: TGTGCCAGCGGGTTATCTAGCCGAGAGACCCAGTACTTC. Translating gives CASGLSSRETQYF.

This clonotype was found a few times. The J gene is TRBJ2-1, the V gene TRBV24-1; 10 positions agree with TRBD2. Germline CDR1 reads KGHDR; CDR2 reads SFDVKD. The CDR3 runs to 15 residues. The V and J ends lost 1 base and 5 bases, in that order; junction bases with no gene match: 1. The CDR3: CATSDFTSGNNEQFF. CDR3 coding DNA: TGTGCCACCAGTGATTTTACTAGCGGGAACAATGAGCAGTTCTTC.

This clonotype turned up a few times. The gene calls are TRBV5-1 and TRBJ1-3, with 8 bases identical to TRBD1. This CDR3 contains 16 residues. Losses at the gene ends were 0 bases for V and 2 bases for J; bases not matched to a gene: 4. The germline gives CDR1 SGHRS, CDR2 YFSETQ. The CDR3 coding sequence is TGCGCCAGCAGCTTGGGGACAGGGTTCCCTGGAAACACCATATATTTT. It yields the protein CASSLGTGFPGNTIYF.

The chain uses TRBV7-8 and TRBJ1-1; 7 nucleotides align to TRBD1. Germline trimming cut 5 bases from V and 0 bases from J; bases unmatched to any gene: 9. The CDR3 length is 16 residues. Germline V gene data show CDR1 as SGHVS and CDR2 as FQNEAQ. CDR3 protein: CASSPRTGFMNTEAFF. The CDR3 region has the DNA TGTGCCAGCAGCCCCCGGACAGGTTTCATGAACACTGAAGCTTTCTTT.

The chain links TRBV2 to TRBJ2-3, with TRBD2 matching 16 bases. The germline V gene encodes CDR1 SNHLY and CDR2 FYNNEI. Losses at the gene ends were 7 bases for V and 4 bases for J; bases not matched to a gene: 8. The CDR3 length is 17 residues. The CDR3 sequence: CASKPGLAGGRSDTQYF. CDR3 bases: TGTGCCAGCAAGCCGGGACTAGCGGGAGGGCGTTCAGATACGCAGTATTTT.

The J gene is TRBJ2-2, the V gene TRBV24-1; 7 nucleotides match TRBD1. The CDR3 is 16 amino acids. The ends lost 2 bases at V and 0 bases at J; junction bases unmatched: 2. The germline V gene encodes CDR1 KGHDR and CDR2 SFDVKD. The CDR3 protein is CATSDSGTANTGELFF. The CDR3 DNA reads as TGTGCCACCAGTGATTCCGGGACAGCGAACACCGGGGAGCTGTTTTTT.

V usage is TRBV19 and J usage is TRBJ2-4, with D maybe TRBD2 (6 bases). This CDR3 contains 15 residues. V was trimmed by 7 bases and J by 4 bases, leaving 17 bases between them. Germline assignment: CDR1 LNHDA and CDR2 SQIVND (reference sequence). This CDR3 is CASTPSGAGKNIQYF. In DNA form, the CDR3 reads TGTGCCAGTACCCCCTCCGGGGCGGGAAAAAACATTCAGTACTTC.

This clonotype showed up many times. J is TRBJ2-1 and V is TRBV14, with a weak D call TRBD2 (6 bases). In germline, CDR1 is SGHDN, CDR2 FVKESK. V was shortened by 6 bases and J by 8 bases, with 14 bases between the two germline ends. The CDR3 contains 13 residues. The CDR3 spells CASRNGGVHEQFF. CDR3 in DNA: TGTGCCAGCAGAAATGGAGGGGTCCATGAGCAGTTCTTC.

This clonotype was observed a few times. As DNA, the CDR3 is TGTGCCTGGAGTGTTGGAGGAGATACGCAGTATTTT. Its protein is CAWSVGGDTQYF. This chain links TRBV30 with TRBJ2-3; possible D gene TRBD2, 5 bases. The CDR3 extends over 12 amino acids. CDR1 is GTSNPN and CDR2 is SVGIG in the germline V gene (reference sequence). Trimming stripped 0 bases from V and 5 bases from J, with 6 bases between.

This clonotype showed up just a few times. The rearrangement uses TRBV9 and TRBJ2-1; 9 nucleotides align to TRBD1. The CDR3 has 15 amino acids. The J segment lost 4 bases and the V segment lost 3 bases, leaving 5 bases of the junction unmatched. Germline lookup yields CDR1 SGDLS and CDR2 YYNGEE. The CDR3, as DNA: TGTGCCAGCAGCGCAGCCGGGACAGGGTACAATGAGCAGTTCTTC. This gives the protein CASSAAGTGYNEQFF.

V usage is TRBV2 and J usage is TRBJ2-7, with TRBD2 matching over 13 bases. This CDR3 spans 13 amino acids. V gave up 8 bases and J gave up 4 bases; unmatched junction bases: 2. Germline-derived CDR1 and CDR2 are SNHLY and FYNNEI. CDR3 sequence (DNA): TGTGCCAGCCAGGGACTAGCGGGATACGAGCAGTACTTC. Translation: CASQGLAGYEQYF. Complete variable domain (other parts from reference TRBV2 and TRBJ2-7): EPEVTQTPSHQVTQMGQEVILRCVPISNHLYFYWYRQILGQKVEFLVSFYNNEISEKSEIFDDQFSVERPDGSNFTLKIRSTKLEDSAMYFCASQGLAGYEQYFGPGTRLTVT.

Many counts were recorded for this clonotype. This rearrangement joins TRBV2 to TRBJ2-7, with TRBD1 matching over 8 bases. CDR1 is SNHLY, CDR2 FYNNEI, per germline. The J segment lost 9 bases and the V segment lost 2 bases, leaving 9 bases of the junction unmatched. The CDR3 spans 14 residues. The CDR3 loop reads CASSESTGGLGQYF. The DNA of the CDR3 is TGTGCCAGCAGTGAATCCACAGGGGGGCTCGGGCAGTACTTC.

The chain is built from TRBV7-9 and TRBJ2-1; tentative D call: TRBD1 (5 bases). CDR3 length: 17 residues. CDR1 and CDR2 from the germline V gene are SEHNR and FQNEAQ (reference sequence). The V end lost 1 base, the J end lost 4 bases, and 17 bases lay between the germline ends. The CDR3 loop reads CASSLDYEGVGYNEQFF. CDR3 coding DNA: TGTGCCAGCAGCTTAGACTATGAAGGGGTCGGGTACAATGAGCAGTTCTTC.